A single sample is the source of the 10 T cell receptor beta chains below, sequenced in a study of T-cell reconstitution after alpha-beta-depleted transplantation in children. A TCRbeta library incorporating unique molecular identifiers was prepared. In TCRdb, the PCR reads were re-called with MiXCR into one record per CDR3 protein. The sample has about 640,000 distinct CDR3 sequences; 10% to 15% are singletons. Sample: PBMCs, mostly from graft donor cells, taken 360 days after TCRalphabeta/CD19-depleted stem cell transplant. Receptors originate from a male patient younger than 18 who had a stem cell transplant for acute myeloid leukemia, so the T cells may come from the graft donor.

By share, this clonotype ranks as medium-sized (0.01 to 0.1%). CDR3 residues: CASSQGTSADTQYF. In nucleotides, the CDR3 is TGTGCCAGCAGCCAAGGGACTAGCGCAGATACGCAGTATTTT. This rearrangement joins TRBV4-2 to TRBJ2-3, with 9 bases identical to TRBD2. Trimming cost V 1 base and J 4 bases; bases outside gene matches: 0. Germline loops: CDR1 LGHNA, CDR2 YNFKEQ. This CDR3 is built from 14 residues.

This clonotype was found many times. The chain recombines TRBV15 with TRBJ2-5; D may match TRBD1 or TRBD2 (5 bases each). Trimming shortened V by 1 base and J by 5 bases, and 14 bases separated the two germline ends. This CDR3 has 15 amino acids. Germline V gene lookup returns CDR1 LNHNV and CDR2 YYDKDF (reference sequence). The CDR3 spells CATSRGGQGEETQYF. CDR3 coding DNA: TGTGCCACCAGCAGAGGAGGGCAGGGAGAGGAGACCCAGTACTTC. Using reference TRBV15 and TRBJ2-5 for the parts outside the CDR3, the full variable domain is DAMVIQNPRYQVTQFGKPVTLSCSQTLNHNVMYWYQQKSSQAPKLLFHYYDKDFNNEADTPDNFQSRRPNTSFCFLDIRSPGLGDTAMYLCATSRGGQGEETQYFGPGTRLLVL.

This chain uses TRBV4-1 with TRBJ2-7; D not certain. CDR1 MGHRA and CDR2 YSYEKL come from the germline V gene. Trimming took off 0 bases at V and 7 bases at J, with 7 bases between the two ends. This CDR3 comprises 12 residues. The CDR3 DNA reads as TGCGCCAGCAGCCAAGATGCAGGAGAGCAGTACTTC. Its translation is CASSQDAGEQYF.

The chain recombines TRBV20-1 with TRBJ2-3, with TRBD2 matching over 9 bases. CDR3 length: 15 residues. In germline, CDR1 is DFQATT, CDR2 SNEGSKA (reference sequence). CDR3 in DNA: TGCAGCGGCGGGCTAGCGGGACTTGGGGGAGATACGCAGTATTTT. Amino acids: CSGGLAGLGGDTQYF.

The chain uses TRBV28 and TRBJ1-1, with D possibly matching TRBD1 (5 bases). Trimming left V 1 base short and J 4 bases short, with 16 bases between. The CDR3 extends over 16 amino acids. CDR1 MDHEN and CDR2 SYDVKM come from the germline V gene. The CDR3 sequence: CASSLFTGGAGTEAFF. In DNA form, the CDR3 reads TGTGCCAGCAGTTTATTTACAGGAGGTGCTGGCACTGAAGCTTTCTTT.

This clonotype appeared a few times. This chain connects TRBV28 to TRBJ2-6; D not certain. Germline CDR1 reads MDHEN; CDR2 reads SYDVKM. This CDR3 contains 15 residues. Trimming left V 2 bases short and J 0 bases short, with 5 bases between. The CDR3 region is CASSLLNSGANVLTF. CDR3 in DNA: TGTGCCAGCAGTTTACTCAACTCTGGGGCCAACGTCCTGACTTTC.

The genes are TRBV27 and TRBJ2-2; no firm D call. Trimming cost V 5 bases and J 7 bases, with 20 bases left between them. The CDR3 length is 16 residues. From germline, CDR1 is MNHEY and CDR2 SMNVEV (reference sequence). CDR3 DNA sequence: TGTGCCAGCAGTCCCTGGGGTAGCTTAGAGAGCGGGGAGCTGTTTTTT. Protein product: CASSPWGSLESGELFF.

This clonotype was seen at least ten times. V usage is TRBV3-1 and J usage is TRBJ2-7, with 11 nucleotides matching TRBD1. From germline, CDR1 is LGHDT and CDR2 YNNKEL (reference sequence). Losses at the gene ends were 1 base for V and 5 bases for J; bases not matched to a gene: 10. This CDR3 has 17 residues. The CDR3 DNA is TGTGCCAGCAGCCAAGTTATATGGAGGACAGGGGGCAACGAGCAGTACTTC. Translated, it gives CASSQVIWRTGGNEQYF.

This clonotype was found a few times. The gene calls are TRBV20-1 and TRBJ2-7; D possibly uses TRBD1 or TRBD2 (5 bases each). The germline CDR1 and CDR2 sequences are DFQATT and SNEGSKA (reference sequence). Trimming took 4 bases from V and 0 from J, leaving 7 bases between them. The CDR3 spans 12 residues. The CDR3, as DNA: TGCAGTGCTATCGGGACCTCCTACGAGCAGTACTTC. It specifies CSAIGTSYEQYF.

This clonotype occurred many times. The chain combines TRBV2 with TRBJ2-2, with 7 positions matching TRBD2. In germline, CDR1 is SNHLY, CDR2 FYNNEI. Trimming removed 7 bases from V and 5 bases from J; junction bases left unmatched: 10. This CDR3 contains 15 residues. This CDR3 is CASNPSGIRTGELFF. The CDR3 DNA sequence: TGTGCCAGCAATCCTAGCGGAATAAGGACCGGGGAGCTGTTTTTT.